Described below is a single T cell receptor (beta chain) sequence and its context. The antigen is unknown. Trimming shortened V by 3 bases and J by 3 bases, and 14 bases separated the two germline ends. The CDR3 loop spans 16 amino acids. CDR1 and CDR2 from the germline V gene are LNHDA and SQIVND (reference sequence). Profiled with immunoSEQ multiplex PCR; TCRdb holds only in-frame clones, not every one. The table shows roughly 9,600 clones, with 66% occurring only once. This record comes from a study of neoadjuvant anti-PD-1 for oral cavity cancer. General study points: Higher pretreatment Treg/Th17 ratios tracked higher pretreatment blood clonality.

Regarding time point: after neoadjuvant nivolumab, at surgical resection. PBMCs were not maintained or expanded in culture before analysis. This TCR was recovered from a person between 40 and 80 years old with oral cavity squamous cell carcinoma. The chain uses TRBV19 and TRBJ2-2; TRBD1 is a possible D gene (6 bases). The sample here was PBMCs, taken after nivolumab (anti-PD-1) treatment. DNA for the CDR3: TGTGCCAGTAGTATTGGTGGGGGCAGGGACACCGGGGAGCTGTTTTTT. Protein product: CASSIGGGRDTGELFF.